This T cell receptor (beta chain) came from a study of vaccination effects on CD4 cells after COVID-19. This clone has only one observation. Its antigen is not known. Expansion with viral peptide pools was applied to antigen-specific CD4+ T cells by the ViraFEST assay prior to sequencing. At the end of approximately 10 days of culture, CD4+ T cells were isolated. Each participant was administered two doses of either the BNT162b2 or the mRNA-1273 vaccine. The protocol was immunoSEQ multiplex PCR, while the TCRdb copy is restricted to in-frame clones and leaves out a portion. The table has about 28,000 clones, roughly 80% seen once. Germline V gene lookup returns CDR1 DFQATT and CDR2 SNEGSKA (reference sequence). This CDR3 spans 12 amino acids. Trimming stripped 3 bases from V and 9 bases from J, with 12 bases between.

The chain recombines TRBV20-1 with TRBJ1-5; D not resolved. The material was CD4+ T cells from PBMCs cultured with HCoV-NL63 spike peptides, obtained after COVID-19 vaccination. The clonotype comes from a human donor who received a COVID-19 vaccine. CDR3 sequence reads: CSASSGDRPQHF. The CDR3 region has the DNA TGCAGTGCTAGTTCGGGCGACCGGCCCCAGCATTTT.